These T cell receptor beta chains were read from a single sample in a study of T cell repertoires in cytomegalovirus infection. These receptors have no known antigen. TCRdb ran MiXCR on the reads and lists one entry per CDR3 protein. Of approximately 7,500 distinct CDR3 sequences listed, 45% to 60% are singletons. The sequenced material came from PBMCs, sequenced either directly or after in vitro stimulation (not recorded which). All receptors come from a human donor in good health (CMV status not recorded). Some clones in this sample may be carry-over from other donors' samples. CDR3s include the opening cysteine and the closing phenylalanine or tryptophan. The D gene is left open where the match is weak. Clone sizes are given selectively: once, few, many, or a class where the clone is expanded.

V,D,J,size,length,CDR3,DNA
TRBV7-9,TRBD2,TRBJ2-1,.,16,CASSWTSGSSYNEQFF,TGTGCCAGCAGTTGGACTAGCGGCAGCTCCTACAATGAGCAGTTCTTC
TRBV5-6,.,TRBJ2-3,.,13,CASSFRGADTQYF,TGTGCCAGCAGCTTCAGAGGAGCAGATACGCAGTATTTT
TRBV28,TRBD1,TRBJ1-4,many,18,CASSPPTGWRPAWGKLFF,TGTGCCAGCAGCCCCCCGACAGGGTGGCGCCCTGCCTGGGGAAAACTGTTTTTT
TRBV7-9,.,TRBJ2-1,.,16,CASSFVGIYTYNEPMF,TGTGCCAGCAGCTTTGTGGGAATATACACCTACAATGAGCCTATGTTC
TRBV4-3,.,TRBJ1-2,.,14,CASRQDRLTFGYTF,TGCGCCAGCAGACAAGATCGGCTAACTTTTGGCTACACCTTC
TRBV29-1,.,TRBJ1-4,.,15,CSVPWDGATNEKLFF,TGCAGCGTTCCCTGGGACGGAGCAACTAATGAAAAACTGTTTTTT
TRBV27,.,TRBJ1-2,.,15,CDSSSTQGHNFGYTF,TGTGACAGCAGTTCTACTCAGGGGCATAACTTTGGCTACACCTTC
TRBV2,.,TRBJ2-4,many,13,CASNPANKNIQYF,TGTGCCAGCAACCCTGCTAACAAAAACATTCAGTACTTC
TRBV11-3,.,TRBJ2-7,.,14,CASSLEGAASEQYF,TGTGCCAGCAGCTTAGAAGGGGCAGCTTCCGAGCAGTACTTC
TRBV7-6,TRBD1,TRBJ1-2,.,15,CAIILNPGQNYGYPF,TGTGCCATCATCTTGAACCCGGGACAGAACTATGGCTACCCCTTC
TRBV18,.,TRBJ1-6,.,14,CASSRVRGNSPLHF,TGTGCCAGCTCCAGGGTCCGGGGGAATTCACCCCTCCACTTT
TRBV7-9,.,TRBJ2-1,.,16,CASSLLGISTDKDQFF,TGTGCAAGCAGCTTGTTGGGAATATCCACCGACAAGGATCAGTTCTTC
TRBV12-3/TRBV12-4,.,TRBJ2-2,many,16,CASGGGFEKNTGELFF,TGTGCCAGCGGTGGGGGGTTCGAAAAGAACACCGGGGAGCTGTTTTTT
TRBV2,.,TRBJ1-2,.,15,CASKDSLSPWGGSPF,TGTGCCAGCAAGGACAGCCTCTCCCCCTGGGGAGGCTCCCCATTC
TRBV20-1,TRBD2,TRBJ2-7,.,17,CSARDVVSGRSPYEQYF,TGCAGTGCTAGAGATGTGGTTAGCGGGAGGTCCCCCTACGAGCAGTACTTC
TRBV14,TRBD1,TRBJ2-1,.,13,CASSPDRGNEQFF,TGTGCCAGCAGTCCTGACAGGGGCAATGAGCAGTTCTTC
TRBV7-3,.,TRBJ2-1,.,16,CASSFVVIYTYTEQFF,TGTGCCAGCAGCTTCGTGGTAATATACACCTACACTGAGCAGTTCTTC
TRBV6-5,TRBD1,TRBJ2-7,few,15,CASRAGTGGLYEQYF,TGTGCCAGCAGGGCCGGGACAGGGGGCCTCTACGAGCAGTACTTC
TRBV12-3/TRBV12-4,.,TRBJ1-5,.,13,CAIPTILSQPQHF,TGTGCCATCCCGACAATTTTAAGTCAGCCCCAGCATTTT
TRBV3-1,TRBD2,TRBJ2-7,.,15,CASSHGLAGSYEQYF,TGTGCCAGCAGCCACGGACTAGCGGGATCCTACGAGCAGTACTTC
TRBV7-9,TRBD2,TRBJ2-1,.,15,CASSSEAGANNEQFF,TGTGCCAGCAGCTCCGAAGCGGGAGCGAACAATGAGCAGTTCTTC
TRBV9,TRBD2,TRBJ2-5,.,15,CASSVSGRASETQYF,TGTGCCAGCAGCGTGAGCGGGAGGGCCTCCGAGACCCAGTACTTC
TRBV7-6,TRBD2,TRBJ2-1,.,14,CASSSSGRGNEQFF,TGTGCCAGCAGTTCTAGCGGGAGGGGCAATGAGCAGTTCTTC
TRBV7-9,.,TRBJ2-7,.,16,CASIFLGISTYNEQYF,TGTGCAAGCATCTTTTTGGGAATATCCACCTACAATGAGCAGTACTTC
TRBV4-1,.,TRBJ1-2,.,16,CASNQGPLEQLYGSPF,TGCGCCAGCAACCAAGGCCCCCTGGAACAGCTCTATGGCTCCCCCTTC
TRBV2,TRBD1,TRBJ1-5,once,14,CATSTGQGDQPQHF,TGTGCAACCAGTACCGGACAGGGAGATCAGCCCCAGCATTTT
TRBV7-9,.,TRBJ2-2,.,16,CASRESGGAGTGELFF,TGTGCCAGCAGGGAGTCTGGTGGGGCGGGAACCGGGGAGCTGTTTTTT
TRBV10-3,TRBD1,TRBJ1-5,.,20,CAISESEQGIDETRNPPQHF,TGTGCCATCAGTGAGTCGGAACAGGGGATTGACGAGACTCGCAATCCGCCCCAGCATTTC
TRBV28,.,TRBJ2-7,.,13,CASTPRRRGEQYF,TGTGCCAGCACCCCTCGCCGGAGGGGCGAGCAGTACTTC
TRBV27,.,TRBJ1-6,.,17,CASSSPRAGRDGSPLHF,TGTGCCAGCAGTTCCCCGCGGGCCGGAAGGGATGGGTCACCCCTCCACTTT
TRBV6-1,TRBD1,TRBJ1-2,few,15,CASSAQGQGALGYTF,TGTGCCAGCAGCGCCCAGGGACAGGGGGCGCTTGGCTACACCTTC
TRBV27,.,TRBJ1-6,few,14,CASSLLDSNSPLHF,TGTGCCAGCAGTTTATTGGACAGCAATTCACCCCTCCACTTT
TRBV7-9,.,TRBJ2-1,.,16,CACSWLGISTYNEHFF,TGTGCCTGCAGCTGGTTGGGAATATCCACCTATAATGAGCACTTCTTC
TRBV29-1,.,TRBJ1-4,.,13,CSAGQGLREKLFF,TGCAGCGCAGGACAAGGGCTGCGTGAAAAACTGTTTTTT
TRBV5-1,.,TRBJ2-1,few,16,CASSARPQSPYNEQFF,TGCGCCAGCAGCGCGCGACCCCAAAGTCCCTACAATGAGCAGTTCTTC
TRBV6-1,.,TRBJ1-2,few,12,CASGGVNYGYTF,TGTGCCAGTGGGGGGGTAAACTATGGCTACACCTTC
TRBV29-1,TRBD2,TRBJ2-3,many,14,CSVEASGGTDTQYF,TGCAGCGTTGAGGCTAGCGGGGGAACAGATACGCAGTATTTT
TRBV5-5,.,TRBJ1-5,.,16,CASSSGLSDSNQPQHF,TGTGCCAGCAGCTCCGGTTTGTCCGATAGCAATCAGCCCCAGCATTTT
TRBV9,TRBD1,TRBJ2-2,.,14,CASSVDRDTGELFF,TGTGCCAGCAGCGTCGACAGGGACACCGGGGAGCTGTTTTTT
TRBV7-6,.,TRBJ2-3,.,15,CASSPSLRDADTQYF,TGTGCTAGCAGCCCCAGTCTCAGGGACGCAGATACGCAGTATTTT
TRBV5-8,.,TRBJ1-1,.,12,CASSYLNTEAFF,TGTGCCAGCAGCTACCTCAACACTGAAGCTTTCTTT
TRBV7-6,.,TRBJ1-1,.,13,CASSLAKNTEAFF,TGTGCCAGCAGCTTAGCGAAGAACACTGAAGCTTTCTTT